Presented here are 8 T cell receptor beta chains from one specimen sequenced in a study of blood T cells in healthy people across ages. Sample-barcoded 5' priming and a J-beta primer mix drove a second PCR of about 7 to 12 cycles. TCRdb re-called the 5' RACE reads through MiXCR, storing one row per CDR3 protein. The table has more than 700,000 distinct CDR3 sequences, 35% to 60% seen once. Sample: blood. The receptors shown here come from a man of 80 years or more in good health.

The CDR3 DNA follows: TGCGCCAGCAGCGGGTCCGGGCAGGCAGGTGAAAAACTGTTTTTT. It translates to CASSGSGQAGEKLFF. The V gene is TRBV5-1, the J gene TRBJ1-4, with no clear D. There are 15 residues in the CDR3. V lost 4 bases to trimming and J lost 7 bases, with 17 bases between them. Germline CDR1 is SGHRS and CDR2 is YFSETQ.

This clonotype has only a few counts. A much bigger clone sits one base away, suggesting this may be a read error. The J gene is TRBJ2-7, the V gene TRBV20-1; D is possibly TRBD2 (5 bases). CDR1 and CDR2 (germline): DFQATT, SNEGSKA (reference sequence). Trimming pared 6 bases from V and 7 bases from J, leaving 22 bases between. The CDR3 runs 14 residues. In DNA, the CDR3 is TGCAGTGCCCCGCCGGGCAGCGGATACAATGAGCAGTACTTC. Translating gives CSAPPGSGYNEQYF.

This chain connects TRBV6-2 or TRBV6-3 to TRBJ2-7; D is undetermined. Trimming removed 2 bases at V and 3 bases at J, with 11 bases between. Germline V gene data show CDR1 as MNHEY and CDR2 as SVGEGT. This CDR3 spans 14 amino acids. As DNA, the CDR3 is TGTGCCAGCAGTTACGAAACAGAAGACTACGAGCAGTACTTC. The encoded protein is CASSYETEDYEQYF.

This clonotype showed up just a few times. J is TRBJ2-5 and V is TRBV5-4; D may be TRBD1 (6 bases). CDR3 length: 14 residues. CDR1 is SGHNT, CDR2 YYREEE, per germline (reference sequence). Trimming left V 4 bases short and J 1 base short, with 11 bases between. As DNA, the CDR3 is TGTGCCAGCAGCATGGGACAAATCCAAGAGACCCAGTACTTC. This encodes CASSMGQIQETQYF.

The chain has TRBV7-2 and TRBJ1-6; D ambiguous. CDR1 is SGHTA and CDR2 is FQGNSA in the germline V gene. CDR3 size: 14 residues. The germline V and J ends were trimmed by 2 bases and 6 bases, with 8 bases remaining between them. The CDR3 DNA is TGTGCCAGCAGCTTATATCCTGCTAATTCACCCCTCCACTTT. This sequence encodes CASSLYPANSPLHF.

This clonotype appeared many times. The chain recombines TRBV7-2 with TRBJ2-7, with a tentative D call TRBD2 (6 bases). CDR1 SGHTA and CDR2 FQGNSA come from the germline V gene. The germline V and J ends were trimmed by 2 bases and 2 bases, with 10 bases remaining between them. The CDR3 is made up of 14 amino acids. The chain's CDR3 is CASSLRGNTYEQYF. CDR3 bases: TGTGCCAGCAGCTTACGCGGGAACACCTACGAGCAGTACTTC. Supplemented by reference TRBV7-2 and TRBJ2-7, the full variable domain reads GAGVSQSPSNKVTEKGKDVELRCDPISGHTALYWYRQSLGQGLEFLIYFQGNSAPDKSGLPSDRFSAERTGGSVSTLTIQRTQQEDSAVYLCASSLRGNTYEQYFGPGTRLTVT.

The rearrangement links TRBV30 to TRBJ2-5; D is uncertain. Trimming took 3 bases from V and 5 from J, leaving 10 bases between them. This CDR3 has 12 residues. Germline-derived CDR1 and CDR2 are GTSNPN and SVGIG (reference sequence). CDR3 in amino acids: CAWSFRRETQYF. DNA for the CDR3: TGTGCCTGGAGCTTTAGAAGGGAGACCCAGTACTTC.

On this clonotype itself: One base away lies a much larger clone, so this may be a sequencing read error. The CDR3 reads CANTVGQINQPQHF. The CDR3, as DNA: TGTGCCAACACGGTAGGGCAGATCAATCAGCCCCAGCATTTT. J is TRBJ1-5 and V is TRBV12-3 or TRBV12-4; D is undetermined. V dropped 10 bases and J dropped 3 bases, with 16 bases sitting between them. This CDR3 contains 14 residues.